This TCR beta chain derives from a study of tumour-infiltrating T cells in Burkitt lymphoma (dated by TCRdb to 2020 to 2022). Context from the whole study: When TCR repertoire data were correlated with clinical outcome, productive clonality turned out to predict both overall and progression-free survival, independent of established prognosticators, age at diagnosis among them.

Library preparation was by the immunoSEQ multiplex PCR assay. Imported from immuneACCESS, the table was reduced by TCRdb to in-frame sequences with V and J called. These copies leave out some clones; in studies compared against another copy, an unresolved V gene accounts for under half, and the cause of the remainder is not known. The sample includes 1,500 or so clones, with approximately 17% observed a single time. Of the sample, approximately 9% is held by the ten largest clones. V lost 3 bases and J lost 7 bases; the stretch between them is 6 bases long. The CDR3 numbers 12 residues from cysteine through phenylalanine. Of the read, only the CDR3 DNA is kept; its 36 bases are in frame from base 1. CDR1 and CDR2, looked up from the germline V gene, are LGHNT and FRNRAP. Turning to this clone: It lacks a known antigen. Per-base qualities were not stored, and no clone one base away is much larger.

Recombination joined TRBV12-5 with TRBJ1-4, with the D gene not clear enough to name. The sequenced material came from tumor tissue. The origin of this receptor is a human donor with diffuse large B-cell lymphoma. This receptor has the CDR3 CASGFSLEKLFF. The bases read TGTGCTAGTGGTTTTTCCCTTGAAAAACTGTTTTTT.